This TCR beta chain appears in the sequencing data of a study of cytomegalovirus exposure and HLA in healthy donors. Looking at the study overall: The roughly 120 validation repertoires, a later analysis reported, used the same platform as the 600 to 700 first-cohort repertoires.

Points from the study as a whole: Generally TCR sequences proved uncommon, though certain public TCRs appeared in numerous donors.

CDR1 is SGHAT, CDR2 FQNNGV, per germline. The CDR3 is 16 residues long. With 5 bases removed from V and 1 base from J, the gap between germline ends came to 15 bases. Details on this clone: Its specificity is unknown.

Profiled with immunoSEQ multiplex PCR; TCRdb holds only in-frame clones, not every one. In the table there are under 150,000 clones, 85% to 90% of which are singletons. The sequenced sample consisted of PBMCs. The chain joins TRBV11-2 to TRBJ2-1, with a weak D call TRBD1 (6 bases). The sequence was obtained from a woman under 30 in good health and CMV-seronegative. As DNA, the CDR3 is TGTGCCAGCAGCCTCATCAGGCAGGGGTCCTACAATGAGCAGTTCTTC. Residues: CASSLIRQGSYNEQFF.